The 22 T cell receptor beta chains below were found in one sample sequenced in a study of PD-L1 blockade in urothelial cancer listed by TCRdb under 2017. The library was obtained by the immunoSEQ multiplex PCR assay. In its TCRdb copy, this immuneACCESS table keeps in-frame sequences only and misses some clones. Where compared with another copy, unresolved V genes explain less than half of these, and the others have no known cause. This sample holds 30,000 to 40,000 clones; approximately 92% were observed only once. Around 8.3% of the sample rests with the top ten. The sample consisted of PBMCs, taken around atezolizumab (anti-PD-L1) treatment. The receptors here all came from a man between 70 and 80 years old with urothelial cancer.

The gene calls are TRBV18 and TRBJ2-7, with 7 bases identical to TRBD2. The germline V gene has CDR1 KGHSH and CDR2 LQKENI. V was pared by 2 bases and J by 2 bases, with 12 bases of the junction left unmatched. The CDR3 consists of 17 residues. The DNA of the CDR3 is TGTGCCAGCTCACCAATAAGAGGGGCTAGCGGTACCTACGAGCAGTACTTC. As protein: CASSPIRGASGTYEQYF.

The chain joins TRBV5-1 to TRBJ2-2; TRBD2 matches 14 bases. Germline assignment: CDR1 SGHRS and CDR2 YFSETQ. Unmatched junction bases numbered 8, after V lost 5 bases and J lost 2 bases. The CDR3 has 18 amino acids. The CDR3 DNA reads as TGCGCCAGCAGGCGGCCGGGGACTAGCGGGAGAAACACCGGGGAGCTGTTTTTT. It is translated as CASRRPGTSGRNTGELFF.

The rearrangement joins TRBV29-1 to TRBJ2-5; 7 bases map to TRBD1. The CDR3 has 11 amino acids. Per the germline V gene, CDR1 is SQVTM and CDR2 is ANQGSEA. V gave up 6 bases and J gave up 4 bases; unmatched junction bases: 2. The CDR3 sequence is CSVGTVETQYF. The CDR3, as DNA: TGCAGCGTAGGGACAGTAGAGACCCAGTACTTC.

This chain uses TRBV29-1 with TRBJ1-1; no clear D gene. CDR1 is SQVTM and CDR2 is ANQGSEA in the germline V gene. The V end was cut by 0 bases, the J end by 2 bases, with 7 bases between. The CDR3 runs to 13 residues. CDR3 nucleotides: TGCAGCGTTGAAGAGGGAGGAAACACTGAAGCTTTCTTT. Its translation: CSVEEGGNTEAFF.

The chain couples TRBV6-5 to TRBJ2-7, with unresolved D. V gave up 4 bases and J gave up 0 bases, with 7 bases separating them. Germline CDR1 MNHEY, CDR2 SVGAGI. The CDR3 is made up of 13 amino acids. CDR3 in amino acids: CASSSLISYEQYF. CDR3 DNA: TGTGCCAGCAGTTCACTGATCTCCTACGAGCAGTACTTC.

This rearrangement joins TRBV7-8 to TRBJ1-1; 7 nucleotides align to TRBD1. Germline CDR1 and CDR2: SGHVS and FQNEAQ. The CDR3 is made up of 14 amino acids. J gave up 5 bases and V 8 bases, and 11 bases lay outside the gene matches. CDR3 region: CASGTRRGRTEAFF. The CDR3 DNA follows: TGTGCCAGCGGTACTAGAAGGGGGCGAACTGAAGCTTTCTTT.

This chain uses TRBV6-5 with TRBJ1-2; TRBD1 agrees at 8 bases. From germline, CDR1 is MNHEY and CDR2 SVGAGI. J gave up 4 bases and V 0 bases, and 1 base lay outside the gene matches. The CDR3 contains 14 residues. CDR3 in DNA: TGTGCCAGCAGTTACTCTGACAGGGGCTATGGCTACACCTTC. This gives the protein CASSYSDRGYGYTF.

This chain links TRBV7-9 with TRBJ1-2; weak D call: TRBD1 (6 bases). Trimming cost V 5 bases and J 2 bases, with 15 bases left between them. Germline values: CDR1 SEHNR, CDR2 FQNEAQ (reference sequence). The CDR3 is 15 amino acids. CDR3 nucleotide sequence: TGTGCCAGCAGCCCATCCCGGACAGTGAACTATGGCTACACCTTC. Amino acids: CASSPSRTVNYGYTF.

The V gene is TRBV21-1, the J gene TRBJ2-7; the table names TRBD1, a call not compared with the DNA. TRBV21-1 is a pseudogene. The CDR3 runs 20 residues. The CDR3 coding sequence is TGTGCCAGCAGCACTGCCACCGGGACAGTAAGGTTCTTAAGCTCCTACGAGCAGTACTTC. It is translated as CASSTATGTVRFLSSYEQYF.

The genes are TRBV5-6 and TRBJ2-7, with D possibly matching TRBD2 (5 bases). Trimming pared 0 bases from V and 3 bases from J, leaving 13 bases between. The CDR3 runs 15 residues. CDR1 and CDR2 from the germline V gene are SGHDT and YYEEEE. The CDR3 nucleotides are TGTGCCAGCAGCTTGGCCCGGAGCGGAGGCTACGAGCAGTACTTC. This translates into CASSLARSGGYEQYF.

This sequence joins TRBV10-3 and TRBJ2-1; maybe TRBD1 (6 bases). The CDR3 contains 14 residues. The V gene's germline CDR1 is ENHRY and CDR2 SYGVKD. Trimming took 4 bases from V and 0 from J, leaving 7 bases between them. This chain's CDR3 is CAISVDSSYNEQFF. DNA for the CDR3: TGTGCCATCAGTGTGGACAGCTCCTACAATGAGCAGTTCTTC.

CDR3 in amino acids: CASSYGLAKNIQYF. Here the CDR3 DNA reads TGTGCCAGCAGCTACGGACTAGCCAAAAACATTCAGTACTTC. This chain joins TRBV6-1 and TRBJ2-4, with D possibly matching TRBD2 (5 bases). Germline lookup yields CDR1 MNHNS and CDR2 SASEGT. This CDR3 has 14 residues. Trimming took off 6 bases at V and 0 bases at J, with 9 bases between the two ends.

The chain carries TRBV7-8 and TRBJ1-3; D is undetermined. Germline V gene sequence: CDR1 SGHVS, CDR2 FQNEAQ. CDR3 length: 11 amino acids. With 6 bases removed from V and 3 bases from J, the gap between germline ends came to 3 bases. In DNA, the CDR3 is TGTGCCAGCAGTATTGGAAACACCATATATTTT. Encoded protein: CASSIGNTIYF.

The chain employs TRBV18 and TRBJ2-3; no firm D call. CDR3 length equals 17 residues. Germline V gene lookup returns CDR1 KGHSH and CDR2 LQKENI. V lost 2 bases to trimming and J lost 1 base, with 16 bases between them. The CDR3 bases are TGTGCCAGCTCACCAAGGAATGATGGGCTCCGCACAGATACGCAGTATTTT. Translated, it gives CASSPRNDGLRTDTQYF.

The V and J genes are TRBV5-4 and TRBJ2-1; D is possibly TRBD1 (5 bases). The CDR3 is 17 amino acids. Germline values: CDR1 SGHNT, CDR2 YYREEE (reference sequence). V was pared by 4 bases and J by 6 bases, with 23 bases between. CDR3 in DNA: TGTGCCAGCAGCGCCCGACCCCTAGTGGGGCCTTTCAATGAGCAGTTCTTC. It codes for CASSARPLVGPFNEQFF.

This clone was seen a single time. CDR3 residues: CASSGTGQVTGELFF. CDR3 nucleotide sequence: TGCGCCAGCAGCGGAACGGGACAGGTAACCGGGGAGCTGTTTTTT. The chain uses TRBV5-1 and TRBJ2-2, with 8 bases lining up with TRBD1. The CDR3 sequence is 15 residues long. The V gene's germline CDR1 is SGHRS and CDR2 YFSETQ. The junction had 7 bases not matched to a gene; V was cut back by 4 bases and J by 5 bases.

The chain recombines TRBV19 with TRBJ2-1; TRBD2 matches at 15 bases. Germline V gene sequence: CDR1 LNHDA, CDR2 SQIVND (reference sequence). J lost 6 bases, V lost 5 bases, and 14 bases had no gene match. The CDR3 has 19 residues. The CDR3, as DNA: TGTGCCAGTAGTGCTCCGGGACTAGCGGGAGGCCATACAATCAATGAGCAGTTCTTC. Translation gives CASSAPGLAGGHTINEQFF.

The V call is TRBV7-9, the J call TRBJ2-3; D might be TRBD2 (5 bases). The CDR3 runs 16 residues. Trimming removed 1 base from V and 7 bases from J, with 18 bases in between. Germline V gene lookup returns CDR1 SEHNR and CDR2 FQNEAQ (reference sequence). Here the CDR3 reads CASSLEPALERNTQYF. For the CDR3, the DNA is TGTGCCAGCAGCTTAGAACCAGCCCTAGAGCGGAATACGCAGTATTTT.

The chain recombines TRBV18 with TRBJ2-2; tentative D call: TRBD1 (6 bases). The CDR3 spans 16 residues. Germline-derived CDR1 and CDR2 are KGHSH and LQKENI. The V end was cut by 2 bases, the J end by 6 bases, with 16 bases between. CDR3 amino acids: CASSPRPGEVSGELFF. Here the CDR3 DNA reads TGTGCCAGCTCACCAAGGCCAGGGGAAGTTTCCGGGGAGCTGTTTTTT.

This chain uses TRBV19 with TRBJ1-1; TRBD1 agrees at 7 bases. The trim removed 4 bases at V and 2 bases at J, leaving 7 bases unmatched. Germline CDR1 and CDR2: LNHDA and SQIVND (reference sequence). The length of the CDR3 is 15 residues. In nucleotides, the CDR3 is TGTGCCAGTAGTACCCAACAGGGGCCAAACACTGAAGCTTTCTTT. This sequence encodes CASSTQQGPNTEAFF.

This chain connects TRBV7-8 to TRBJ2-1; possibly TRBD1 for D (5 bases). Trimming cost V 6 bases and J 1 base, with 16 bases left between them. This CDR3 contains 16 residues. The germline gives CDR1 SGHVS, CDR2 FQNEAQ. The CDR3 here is CASSPKGRESYNEQFF. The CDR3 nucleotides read TGTGCCAGCAGTCCCAAAGGCAGGGAATCCTACAATGAGCAGTTCTTC.

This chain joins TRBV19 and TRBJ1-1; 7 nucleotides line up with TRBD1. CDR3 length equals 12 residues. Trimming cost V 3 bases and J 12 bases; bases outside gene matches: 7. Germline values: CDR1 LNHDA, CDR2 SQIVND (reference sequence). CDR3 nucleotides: TGTGCCAGTAGTATCCCGGCAGGGGGTACTTTCTTT. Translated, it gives CASSIPAGGTFF.